This T cell receptor (beta chain) came from a study of blood T cell repertoires in COVID-19. About the study: Italy, Spain and the United States were the sources of the convalescent and acute COVID-19 samples.

The protocol was immunoSEQ multiplex PCR, while the TCRdb copy is restricted to in-frame clones and leaves out a portion. The sample records about 220,000 clones, roughly 85% being singletons. The CDR3 extends over 16 amino acids. Germline CDR1 and CDR2: SGHAT and FQNNGV. Deletions cut 1 base from V and 2 bases from J, with 15 bases between. Participant age was roughly 18 to 95 years, and participants resided in around 24 US areas. The chain recombines TRBV11-2 with TRBJ2-7, with D tentatively TRBD2 (5 bases). The sample comprised PBMCs or T cells enriched from blood (not recorded which). The sequence was collected from a woman aged 45-65 years who had been exposed to COVID-19. CDR3 coding DNA: TGTGCCAGCAGCTTAGGCGGGTCAGGCGGAGCCTACGAGCAGTACTTC. It is translated as CASSLGGSGGAYEQYF.